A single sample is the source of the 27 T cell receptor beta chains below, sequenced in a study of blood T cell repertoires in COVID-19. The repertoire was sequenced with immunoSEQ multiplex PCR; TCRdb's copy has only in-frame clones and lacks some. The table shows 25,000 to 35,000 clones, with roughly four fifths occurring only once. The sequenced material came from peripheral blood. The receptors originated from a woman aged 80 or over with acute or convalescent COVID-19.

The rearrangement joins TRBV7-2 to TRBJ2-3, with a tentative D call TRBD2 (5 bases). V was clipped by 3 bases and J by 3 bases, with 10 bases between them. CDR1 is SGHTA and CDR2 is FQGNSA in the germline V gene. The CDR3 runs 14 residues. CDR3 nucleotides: TGTGCCAGCAGCTTGGCCGGGATTACAGATACGCAGTATTTT. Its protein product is CASSLAGITDTQYF. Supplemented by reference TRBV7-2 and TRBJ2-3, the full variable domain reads GAGVSQSPSNKVTEKGKDVELRCDPISGHTALYWYRQSLGQGLEFLIYFQGNSAPDKSGLPSDRFSAERTGGSVSTLTIQRTQQEDSAVYLCASSLAGITDTQYFGPGTRLTVL.

This CDR3 is CASSRGTGIYNEQFF. Written as DNA, the CDR3 is TGTGCCAGCAGCCGCGGGACAGGGATCTACAATGAGCAGTTCTTC. The chain employs TRBV7-3 and TRBJ2-1, with 9 bases aligning to TRBD1. V was clipped by 5 bases and J by 3 bases; unmatched bases: 5. This CDR3 has 15 amino acids. The germline gives CDR1 SGHTA, CDR2 FQGTGA. Combining the CDR3 with reference TRBV7-3 and TRBJ2-1 gives the whole variable domain GAGVSQTPSNKVTEKGKYVELRCDPISGHTALYWYRQSLGQGPEFLIYFQGTGAADDSGLPNDRFFAVRPEGSVSTLKIQRTERGDSAVYLCASSRGTGIYNEQFFGPGTRLTVL.

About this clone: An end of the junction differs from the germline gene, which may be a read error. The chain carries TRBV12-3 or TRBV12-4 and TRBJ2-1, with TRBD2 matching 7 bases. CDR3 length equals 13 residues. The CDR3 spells CASSLGASWGGLF. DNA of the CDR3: TGTGCCAGCAGTTTAGGAGCCTCATGGGGAGGGCTCTTC.

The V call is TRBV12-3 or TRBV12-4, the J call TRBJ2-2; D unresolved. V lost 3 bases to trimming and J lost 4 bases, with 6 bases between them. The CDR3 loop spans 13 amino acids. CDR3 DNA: TGTGCCAGCAGTTTGTCCCTCACCGGGGAGCTGTTTTTT. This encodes CASSLSLTGELFF.

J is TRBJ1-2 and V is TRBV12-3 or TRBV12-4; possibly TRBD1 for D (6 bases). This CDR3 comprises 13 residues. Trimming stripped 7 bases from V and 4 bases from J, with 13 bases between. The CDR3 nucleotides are TGTGCCAGCACTGAGGGGGGGGGCTATGGCTACACCTTC. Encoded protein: CASTEGGGYGYTF.

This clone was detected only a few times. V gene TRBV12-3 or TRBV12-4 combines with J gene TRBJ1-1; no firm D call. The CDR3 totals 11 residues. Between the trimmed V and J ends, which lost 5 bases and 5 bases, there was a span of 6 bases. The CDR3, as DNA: TGTGCCAGCAGTGTTCTAACTGAAGCTTTCTTT. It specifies CASSVLTEAFF.

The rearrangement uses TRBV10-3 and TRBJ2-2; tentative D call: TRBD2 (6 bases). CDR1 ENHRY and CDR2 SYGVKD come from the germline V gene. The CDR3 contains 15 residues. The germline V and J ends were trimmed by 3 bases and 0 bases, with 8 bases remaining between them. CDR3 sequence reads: CAISDSGANTGELFF. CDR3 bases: TGTGCCATCAGTGACTCGGGAGCGAACACCGGGGAGCTGTTTTTT.

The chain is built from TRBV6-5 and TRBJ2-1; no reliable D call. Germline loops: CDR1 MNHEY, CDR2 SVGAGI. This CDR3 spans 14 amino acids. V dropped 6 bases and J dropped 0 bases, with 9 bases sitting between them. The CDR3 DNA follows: TGTGCCAGCAGGATAAGGAGCTCCTACAATGAGCAGTTCTTC. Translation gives CASRIRSSYNEQFF.

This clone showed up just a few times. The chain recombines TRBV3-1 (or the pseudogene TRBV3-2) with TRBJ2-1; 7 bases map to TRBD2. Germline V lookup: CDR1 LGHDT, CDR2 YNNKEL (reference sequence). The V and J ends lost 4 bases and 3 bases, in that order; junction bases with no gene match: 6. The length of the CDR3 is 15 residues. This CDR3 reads CASSPYTSDYNEQFF. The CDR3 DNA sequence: TGTGCCAGCAGCCCCTATACTAGCGACTACAATGAGCAGTTCTTC.

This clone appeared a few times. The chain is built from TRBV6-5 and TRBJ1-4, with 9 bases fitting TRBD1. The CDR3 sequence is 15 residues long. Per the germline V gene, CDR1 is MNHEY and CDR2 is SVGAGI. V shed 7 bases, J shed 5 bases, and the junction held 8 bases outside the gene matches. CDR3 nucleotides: TGTGCCAGCAAACCCGACAGGGGGTACAATGAAAAACTGTTTTTT. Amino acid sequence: CASKPDRGYNEKLFF.

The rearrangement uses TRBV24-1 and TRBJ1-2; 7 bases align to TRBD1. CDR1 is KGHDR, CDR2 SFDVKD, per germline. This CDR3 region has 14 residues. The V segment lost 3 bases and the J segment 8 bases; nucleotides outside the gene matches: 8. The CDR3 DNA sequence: TGTGCCACCAGTGATCCCGGCAGGGGGTCGGGCTACACCTTC. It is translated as CATSDPGRGSGYTF.

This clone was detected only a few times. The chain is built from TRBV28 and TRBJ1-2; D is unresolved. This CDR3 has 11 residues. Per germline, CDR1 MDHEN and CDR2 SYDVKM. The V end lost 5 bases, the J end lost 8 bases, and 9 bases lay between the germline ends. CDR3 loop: CASSSQRGYTF. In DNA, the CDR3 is TGTGCCAGCAGTAGCCAGAGGGGCTACACCTTC.

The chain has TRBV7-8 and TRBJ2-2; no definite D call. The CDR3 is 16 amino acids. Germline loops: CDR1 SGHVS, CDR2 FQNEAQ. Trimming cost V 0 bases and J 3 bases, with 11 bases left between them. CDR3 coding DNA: TGTGCCAGCAGCTTAGCGGCGGTAGGAGACACCGGGGAGCTGTTTTTT. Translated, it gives CASSLAAVGDTGELFF. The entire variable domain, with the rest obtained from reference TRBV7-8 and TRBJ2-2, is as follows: GAGVSQSPRYKVAKRGQDVALRCDPISGHVSLFWYQQALGQGPEFLTYFQNEAQLDKSGLPSDRFFAERPEGSVSTLKIQRTQQEDSAVYLCASSLAAVGDTGELFFGEGSRLTVL.

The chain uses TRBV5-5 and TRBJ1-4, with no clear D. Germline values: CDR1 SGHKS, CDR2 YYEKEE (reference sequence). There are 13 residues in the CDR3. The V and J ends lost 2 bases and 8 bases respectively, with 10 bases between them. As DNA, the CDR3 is TGTGCCAGCAGCTTTAGACCGGGGGAAAAACTGTTTTTT. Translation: CASSFRPGEKLFF.

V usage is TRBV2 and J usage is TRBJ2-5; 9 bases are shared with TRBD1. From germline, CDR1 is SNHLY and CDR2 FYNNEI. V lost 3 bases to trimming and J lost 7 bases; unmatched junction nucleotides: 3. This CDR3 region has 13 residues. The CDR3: CASSERTGATQYF. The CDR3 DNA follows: TGTGCCAGCAGTGAGAGGACAGGGGCGACCCAGTACTTC.

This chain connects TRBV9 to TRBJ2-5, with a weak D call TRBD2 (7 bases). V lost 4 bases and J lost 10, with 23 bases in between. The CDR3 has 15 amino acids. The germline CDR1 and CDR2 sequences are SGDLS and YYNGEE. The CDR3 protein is CASSSAGTAGARQYF. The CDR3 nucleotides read TGTGCCAGCAGCTCAGCGGGGACTGCAGGGGCACGCCAGTACTTC.

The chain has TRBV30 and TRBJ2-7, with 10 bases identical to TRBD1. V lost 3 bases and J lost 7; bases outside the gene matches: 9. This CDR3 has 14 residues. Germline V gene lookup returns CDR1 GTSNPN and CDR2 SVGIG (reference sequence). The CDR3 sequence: CAWRLGTGADEQYF. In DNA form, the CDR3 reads TGTGCCTGGAGGCTCGGGACAGGGGCAGATGAGCAGTACTTC.

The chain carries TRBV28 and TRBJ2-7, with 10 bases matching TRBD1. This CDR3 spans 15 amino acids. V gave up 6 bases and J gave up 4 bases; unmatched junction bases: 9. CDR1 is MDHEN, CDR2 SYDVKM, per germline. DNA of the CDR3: TGTGCCAGCAGGGCCCCCGGGACAGGGGAATACGAGCAGTACTTC. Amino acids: CASRAPGTGEYEQYF.

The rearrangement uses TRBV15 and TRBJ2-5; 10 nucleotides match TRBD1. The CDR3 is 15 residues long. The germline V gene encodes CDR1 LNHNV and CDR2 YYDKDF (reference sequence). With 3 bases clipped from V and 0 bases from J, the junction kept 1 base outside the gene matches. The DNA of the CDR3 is TGTGCCACCAGCAGTGGGACAGGGGACCAAGAGACCCAGTACTTC. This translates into CATSSGTGDQETQYF.

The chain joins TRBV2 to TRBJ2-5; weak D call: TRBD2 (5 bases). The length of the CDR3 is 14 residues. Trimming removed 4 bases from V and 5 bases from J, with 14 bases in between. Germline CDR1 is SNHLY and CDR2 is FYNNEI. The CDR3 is CASSVVRGVETQYF. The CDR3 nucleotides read TGTGCCAGCAGTGTAGTCCGGGGAGTGGAGACCCAGTACTTC.

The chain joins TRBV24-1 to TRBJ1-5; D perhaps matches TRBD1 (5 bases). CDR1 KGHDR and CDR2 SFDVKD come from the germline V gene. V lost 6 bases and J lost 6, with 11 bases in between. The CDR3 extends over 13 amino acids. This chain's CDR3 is CATSITGRQPQHF. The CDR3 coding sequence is TGTGCCACCAGTATAACAGGCCGTCAGCCCCAGCATTTT.

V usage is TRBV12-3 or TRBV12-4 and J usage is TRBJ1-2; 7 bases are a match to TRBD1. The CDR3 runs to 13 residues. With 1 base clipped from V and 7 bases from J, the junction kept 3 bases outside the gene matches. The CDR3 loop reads CASSLGQGTGYTF. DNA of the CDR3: TGTGCCAGCAGTTTAGGACAGGGAACTGGCTACACCTTC.

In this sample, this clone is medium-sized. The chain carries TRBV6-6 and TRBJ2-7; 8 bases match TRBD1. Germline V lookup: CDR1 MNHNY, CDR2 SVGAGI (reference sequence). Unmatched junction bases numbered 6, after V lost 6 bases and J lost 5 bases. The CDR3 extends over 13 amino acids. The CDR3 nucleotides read TGTGCCAGCAGAAGGGACAGGTTGGACGAGCAGTACTTC. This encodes CASRRDRLDEQYF.

The CDR3 nucleotides read TGTGCCAGTAGTAGCCTACAAGGGGCTCAGCCCCAGCATTTT. It codes for CASSSLQGAQPQHF. This rearrangement joins TRBV19 to TRBJ1-5; D perhaps matches TRBD1 (5 bases). CDR1 and CDR2 (germline): LNHDA, SQIVND (reference sequence). Trimming took 4 bases from V and 6 from J, leaving 13 bases between them. This CDR3 spans 14 amino acids.

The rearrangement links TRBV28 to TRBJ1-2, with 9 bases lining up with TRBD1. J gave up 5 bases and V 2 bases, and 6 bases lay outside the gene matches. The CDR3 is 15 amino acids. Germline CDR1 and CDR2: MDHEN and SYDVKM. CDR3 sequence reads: CASSLVQGAWYGYTF. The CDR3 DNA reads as TGTGCCAGCAGTTTAGTACAGGGGGCATGGTATGGCTACACCTTC.

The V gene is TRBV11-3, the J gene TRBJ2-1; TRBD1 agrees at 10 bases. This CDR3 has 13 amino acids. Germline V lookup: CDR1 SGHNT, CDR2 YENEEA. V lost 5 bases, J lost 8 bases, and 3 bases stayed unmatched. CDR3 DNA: TGTGCCAGCAGCGGGGGGACAGGGGATGAGCAGTTCTTC. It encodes CASSGGTGDEQFF.

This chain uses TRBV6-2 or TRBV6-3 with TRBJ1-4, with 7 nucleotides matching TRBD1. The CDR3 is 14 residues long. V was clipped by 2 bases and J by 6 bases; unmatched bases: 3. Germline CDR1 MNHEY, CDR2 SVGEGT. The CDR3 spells CASSYTQGYEKLFF. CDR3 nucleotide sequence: TGTGCCAGCAGTTACACACAGGGGTATGAAAAACTGTTTTTT.